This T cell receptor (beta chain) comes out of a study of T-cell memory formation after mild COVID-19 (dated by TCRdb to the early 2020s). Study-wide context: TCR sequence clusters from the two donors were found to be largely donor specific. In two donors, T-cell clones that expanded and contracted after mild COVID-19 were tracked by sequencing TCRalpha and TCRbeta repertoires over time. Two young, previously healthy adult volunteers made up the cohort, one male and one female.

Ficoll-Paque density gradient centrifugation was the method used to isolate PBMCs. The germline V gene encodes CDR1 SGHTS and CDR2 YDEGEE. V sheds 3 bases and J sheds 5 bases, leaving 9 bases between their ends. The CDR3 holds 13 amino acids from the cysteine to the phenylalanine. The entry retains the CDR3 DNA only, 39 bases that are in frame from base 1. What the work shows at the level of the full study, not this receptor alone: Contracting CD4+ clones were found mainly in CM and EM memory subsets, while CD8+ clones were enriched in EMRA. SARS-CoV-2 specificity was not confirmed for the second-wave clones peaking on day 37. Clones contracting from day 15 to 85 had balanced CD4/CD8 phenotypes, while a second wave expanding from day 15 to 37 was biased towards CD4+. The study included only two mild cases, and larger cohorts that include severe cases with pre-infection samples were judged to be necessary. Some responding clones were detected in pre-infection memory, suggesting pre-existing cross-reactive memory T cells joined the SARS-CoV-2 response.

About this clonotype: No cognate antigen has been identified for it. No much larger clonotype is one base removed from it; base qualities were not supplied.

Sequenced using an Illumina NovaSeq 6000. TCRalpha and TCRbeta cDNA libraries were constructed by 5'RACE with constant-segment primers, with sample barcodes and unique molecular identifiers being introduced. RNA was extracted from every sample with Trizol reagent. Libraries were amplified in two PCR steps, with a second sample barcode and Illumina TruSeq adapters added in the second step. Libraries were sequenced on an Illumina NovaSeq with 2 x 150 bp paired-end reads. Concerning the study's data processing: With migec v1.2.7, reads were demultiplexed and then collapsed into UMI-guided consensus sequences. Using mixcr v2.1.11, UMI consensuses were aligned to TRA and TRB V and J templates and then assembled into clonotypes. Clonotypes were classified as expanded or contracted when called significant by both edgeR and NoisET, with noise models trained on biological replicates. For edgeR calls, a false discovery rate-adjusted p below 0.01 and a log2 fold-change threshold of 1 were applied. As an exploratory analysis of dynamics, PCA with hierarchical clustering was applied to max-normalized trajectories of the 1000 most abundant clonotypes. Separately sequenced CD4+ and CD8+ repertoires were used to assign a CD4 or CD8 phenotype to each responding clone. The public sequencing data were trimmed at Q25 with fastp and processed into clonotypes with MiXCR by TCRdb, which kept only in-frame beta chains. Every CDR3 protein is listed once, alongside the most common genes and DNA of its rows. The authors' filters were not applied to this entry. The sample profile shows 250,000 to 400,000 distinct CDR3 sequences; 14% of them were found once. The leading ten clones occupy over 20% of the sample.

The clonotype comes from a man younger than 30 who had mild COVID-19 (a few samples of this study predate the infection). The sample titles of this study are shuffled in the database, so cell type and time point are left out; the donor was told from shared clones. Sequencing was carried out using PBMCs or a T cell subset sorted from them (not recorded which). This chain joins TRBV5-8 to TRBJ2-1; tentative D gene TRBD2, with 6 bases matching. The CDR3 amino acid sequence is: CASSSGLHNEQFF. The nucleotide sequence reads TGTGCCAGCAGCTCCGGACTACACAATGAGCAGTTCTTC. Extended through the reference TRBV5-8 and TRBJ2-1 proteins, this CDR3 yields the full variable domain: EAGVTQSPTHLIKTRGQQATLRCSPISGHTSVYWYQQALGLGLQFLLWYDEGEERNRGNFPPRFSGRQFPNYSSELNVNALELEDSALYLCASSSGLHNEQFFGPGTRLTVL.